This T cell receptor beta chain was identified in a study of brain T cells in children with intractable seizures. Only in-frame clones appear in the TCRdb table, and some are missing; sequencing was by immunoSEQ multiplex PCR. The data contain approximately 60,000 clones, about 96% of them seen just once; the ten biggest clones take up 0.35% to 0.4%. Germline trimming cut 3 bases from V and 4 bases from J; bases unmatched to any gene: 11. Germline V gene data show CDR1 as LGHDT and CDR2 as YNNKEL (reference sequence). The length of the CDR3 is 17 residues. This TCR was recovered from a boy in the first two years of life with focal cortical dysplasia and intractable seizures. The specimen was peripheral blood, collected at surgery. The V gene is TRBV3-1 (or the pseudogene TRBV3-2), the J gene TRBJ2-7; 11 bases line up with TRBD1. This CDR3 is CASSQQRGQGVGYEQYF. CDR3 sequence (DNA): TGTGCCAGCAGCCAGCAAAGGGGACAGGGGGTTGGATACGAGCAGTACTTC.